The 31 T cell receptor beta chains reported below all come from one sample, sequenced in a study of T cell responses to AZD1222 COVID-19 vaccine. Only in-frame clones appear in the TCRdb table, and some are missing; sequencing was by immunoSEQ multiplex PCR. The sample includes approximately 77,000 clones, approximately 92% seen only once; the top ten take more than 4.5%. The sequencing used peripheral blood, collected 28 days after the second AZD1222 dose. These receptors all come from an adult who received the AZD1222 COVID-19 vaccine.

The chain carries TRBV29-1 and TRBJ1-1, with TRBD1 matching 9 bases. The V and J ends lost 3 bases and 2 bases, in that order; junction bases with no gene match: 4. The germline V gene encodes CDR1 SQVTM and CDR2 ANQGSEA. The CDR3 is made up of 14 amino acids. CDR3 amino acids: CSVDMTGGNTEAFF. Here the CDR3 DNA reads TGCAGCGTTGATATGACAGGGGGAAACACTGAAGCTTTCTTT.

V is TRBV7-3 and J is TRBJ2-7; 15 bases are a match to TRBD2. Germline CDR1 SGHTA, CDR2 FQGTGA. CDR3 length: 14 residues. V lost 5 bases, J lost 7 bases, and 3 bases stayed unmatched. The CDR3 is CASSLGLAGGEQYF. CDR3 nucleotides: TGTGCCAGCAGCCTGGGACTAGCGGGAGGTGAGCAGTACTTC.

The chain recombines TRBV30 with TRBJ2-2; no clear D. Between the trimmed V and J ends, which lost 5 bases and 6 bases, there was a span of 4 bases. The CDR3 loop spans 10 amino acids. Germline lookup yields CDR1 GTSNPN and CDR2 SVGIG (reference sequence). The CDR3 region has the DNA TGTGCCTGGGGGCCCGGGGAGCTGTTTTTT. Translation gives CAWGPGELFF. The full variable domain, rest sourced from reference TRBV30 and TRBJ2-2, is SQTIHQWPATLVQPVGSPLSLECTVEGTSNPNLYWYRQAAGRGLQLLFYSVGIGQISSEVPQNLSASRPQDRQFILSSKKLLLSDSGFYLCAWGPGELFFGEGSRLTVL.

The genes are TRBV9 and TRBJ1-3; a possible D gene is TRBD1 (5 bases). Germline CDR1 and CDR2: SGDLS and YYNGEE. This CDR3 has 16 amino acids. V lost 0 bases, J lost 0 bases, and 10 bases lay in between. The CDR3: CASSVAGGYSGNTIYF. The DNA of the CDR3 is TGTGCCAGCAGCGTAGCGGGGGGGTACTCTGGAAACACCATATATTTT.

The chain is built from TRBV7-9 and TRBJ2-1; D unresolved. V was cut by 8 bases and J by 10 bases, with 6 bases left in between. The germline CDR1 and CDR2 sequences are SEHNR and FQNEAQ (reference sequence). CDR3 size: 9 residues. DNA of the CDR3: TGTGCCAGCCGCCGGGAGCAGTTCTTC. Its translation is CASRREQFF.

This clone was picked up a small number of times. The chain carries TRBV4-2 and TRBJ1-6; D gene uncertain. Trimming removed 0 bases from V and 8 bases from J, with 5 bases in between. CDR1 is LGHNA and CDR2 is YNFKEQ in the germline V gene. The CDR3 covers 13 residues. As DNA, the CDR3 is TGTGCCAGCAGCCAAGATCAGGATTCACCCCTCCACTTT. Amino acids: CASSQDQDSPLHF.

The genes are TRBV3-1 (or the pseudogene TRBV3-2) and TRBJ1-4; D gene unclear. The V and J ends lost 7 bases and 3 bases respectively, with 9 bases between them. The CDR3 sequence is 13 residues long. From germline, CDR1 is LGHDT and CDR2 YNNKEL (reference sequence). The chain's CDR3 is CASTDISNEKLFF. CDR3 sequence (DNA): TGTGCCAGCACCGACATTTCTAATGAAAAACTGTTTTTT.

CDR3 nucleotide sequence: TGTGCCAGCGCCATATGGGGGGCCCAGGGGAGCACAGATACGCAGTATTTT. This encodes CASAIWGAQGSTDTQYF. V usage is TRBV28 and J usage is TRBJ2-3; D is possibly TRBD1 or TRBD2 (6 bases each). Per the germline V gene, CDR1 is MDHEN and CDR2 is SYDVKM. The CDR3 totals 17 residues. Trimming shortened V by 8 bases and J by 0 bases, and 21 bases separated the two germline ends.

This clone appeared once. J is TRBJ2-7 and V is TRBV6-5; 8 nucleotides align to TRBD1. The V gene end was trimmed by 6 bases and the J gene end by 2 bases; junction bases not matched to a gene: 9. The germline gives CDR1 MNHEY, CDR2 SVGAGI. This CDR3 is built from 15 residues. The CDR3 spells CASRGDRGLTYEQYF. The CDR3 DNA reads TGTGCCAGCAGAGGAGACAGGGGATTAACCTACGAGCAGTACTTC.

The J gene is TRBJ1-6, the V gene TRBV4-1; 8 bases fit TRBD1. CDR1 is MGHRA and CDR2 is YSYEKL in the germline V gene. V trimming: 5 bases; J trimming: 7 bases; junction bases outside the gene matches: 10. The CDR3 has 16 amino acids. The CDR3 spells CASSKAQGAGNSPLHF. The CDR3 DNA reads TGCGCCAGCAGCAAAGCCCAGGGGGCCGGGAATTCACCCCTCCACTTT.

The genes are TRBV18 and TRBJ2-2; 12 nucleotides line up with TRBD1. V gave up 3 bases and J gave up 6 bases; unmatched junction bases: 5. The CDR3 runs to 16 residues. CDR1 and CDR2 from the germline V gene are KGHSH and LQKENI. The CDR3 sequence is CASSPRGTGGPGELFF. The CDR3 nucleotides read TGTGCCAGCTCACCGCGCGGGACAGGGGGCCCCGGGGAGCTGTTTTTT.

The gene calls are TRBV5-1 and TRBJ1-2, with 7 bases aligning to TRBD1. The V segment lost 3 bases and the J segment 3 bases; nucleotides outside the gene matches: 8. In germline, CDR1 is SGHRS, CDR2 YFSETQ. CDR3 length: 15 amino acids. CDR3 amino acids: CASSSTGARDYGYTF. As DNA, the CDR3 is TGCGCCAGCAGCTCTACAGGGGCGAGGGACTATGGCTACACCTTC.

The chain links TRBV5-1 to TRBJ1-2; the D gene is possibly TRBD1 (5 bases). Germline assignment: CDR1 SGHRS and CDR2 YFSETQ. The CDR3 is made up of 14 amino acids. Trimming cost V 0 bases and J 6 bases, with 12 bases left between them. The CDR3 loop is CASSLAQGYHGYTF. As DNA, the CDR3 is TGCGCCAGCAGCTTGGCGCAGGGATATCATGGCTACACCTTC.

V usage is TRBV28 and J usage is TRBJ1-2; D perhaps matches TRBD1 (6 bases). The CDR3 consists of 15 residues. Germline loops: CDR1 MDHEN, CDR2 SYDVKM. Trimming took 10 bases from V and 4 from J, leaving 22 bases between them. The CDR3 nucleotides are TGTGCCATCCCCGTGGGGGGGGCGCGTGGCTATGGCTACACCTTC. It is translated as CAIPVGGARGYGYTF.

This clone was seen only a few times. Other DNA sequences of this sample code for an identical CDR3. The chain is built from TRBV5-1 and TRBJ2-5; D may match TRBD1 or TRBD2 (6 bases each). Trimming shortened V by 2 bases and J by 5 bases, and 10 bases separated the two germline ends. Germline CDR1 SGHRS, CDR2 YFSETQ. CDR3 length: 13 amino acids. The CDR3: CASSLRGGETQYF. The CDR3 DNA reads TGCGCCAGCAGCTTACGAGGGGGGGAGACCCAGTACTTC. The variable domain in full, completed from reference TRBV5-1 and TRBJ2-5, reads KAGVTQTPRYLIKTRGQQVTLSCSPISGHRSVSWYQQTPGQGLQFLFEYFSETQRNKGNFPGRFSGRQFSNSRSEMNVSTLELGDSALYLCASSLRGGETQYFGPGTRLLVL.

The V call is TRBV7-2, the J call TRBJ1-5, with D maybe TRBD1 (6 bases). Germline V CDR1 and CDR2: SGHTA, FQGNSA. The CDR3 extends over 16 amino acids. Trimming shortened V by 1 base and J by 4 bases, and 14 bases separated the two germline ends. CDR3 sequence reads: CASSLGGGPANQPQHF. As DNA, the CDR3 is TGTGCCAGCAGCTTAGGCGGGGGGCCAGCAAATCAGCCCCAGCATTTT.

The V gene is TRBV28, the J gene TRBJ1-1; D may be TRBD1 (5 bases). This CDR3 is built from 15 residues. V was cut by 1 base and J by 4 bases, with 13 bases left in between. Germline CDR1 is MDHEN and CDR2 is SYDVKM. CDR3 loop: CASSLSGGFGTEAFF. Written as DNA, the CDR3 is TGTGCCAGCAGTTTATCCGGGGGATTTGGCACTGAAGCTTTCTTT.

J is TRBJ2-7 and V is TRBV5-6; D is unresolved. Looked up from germline, CDR1 is SGHDT and CDR2 is YYEEEE. V was trimmed by 4 bases and J by 0 bases, leaving 8 bases between them. The CDR3 has 13 amino acids. In DNA form, the CDR3 reads TGTGCCAGCAGCCCGGCGAGCTCCTACGAGCAGTACTTC. Translating gives CASSPASSYEQYF. The variable domain in full, with the rest retrieved from reference TRBV5-6 and TRBJ2-7, is DAGVTQSPTHLIKTRGQQVTLRCSPKSGHDTVSWYQQALGQGPQFIFQYYEEEERQRGNFPDRFSGHQFPNYSSELNVNALLLGDSALYLCASSPASSYEQYFGPGTRLTVT.

The chain employs TRBV28 and TRBJ2-3; TRBD2 agrees at 10 bases. V lost 6 bases and J lost 5; bases outside the gene matches: 14. The CDR3 sequence is 17 residues long. CDR1 and CDR2 from the germline V gene are MDHEN and SYDVKM. The CDR3 protein is CASSPGGGAGGKDTQYF. CDR3 bases: TGTGCCAGCAGCCCAGGAGGAGGAGCGGGAGGGAAAGATACGCAGTATTTT.

The chain links TRBV15 to TRBJ1-2; tentative D call: TRBD1 (6 bases). Germline CDR1 LNHNV, CDR2 YYDKDF (reference sequence). The ends were cut back, 2 bases at V and 8 bases at J, with 15 bases in the middle. This CDR3 has 14 amino acids. The CDR3 DNA reads TGTGCCACCAGCAGAAACAGGGAGGTGGGAGGCTACACCTTC. Residues: CATSRNREVGGYTF.

The V and J genes are TRBV9 and TRBJ2-2, with TRBD2 matching 7 bases. This CDR3 region has 16 residues. V was clipped by 3 bases and J by 4 bases; unmatched bases: 9. CDR1 is SGDLS, CDR2 YYNGEE, per germline. The CDR3 loop reads CASSAGFGRTTGELFF. CDR3 nucleotide sequence: TGTGCCAGCAGCGCGGGGTTCGGGAGGACCACCGGGGAGCTGTTTTTT.

In DNA, the CDR3 is TGTGCCAGCAGCCAAGAAGTCCTTAGGGGGGGGTACAATGAGCAGTTCTTC. Its protein product is CASSQEVLRGGYNEQFF. V is TRBV14 and J is TRBJ2-1; D is possibly TRBD2 (7 bases). CDR3 length: 17 residues. V was cut by 0 bases and J by 4 bases, with 16 bases left in between. Germline-derived CDR1 and CDR2 are SGHDN and FVKESK.

This chain uses TRBV5-1 with TRBJ2-7, with 8 bases fitting TRBD1. CDR1 SGHRS and CDR2 YFSETQ come from the germline V gene. The V gene end was trimmed by 2 bases and the J gene end by 7 bases; junction bases not matched to a gene: 8. The CDR3 is made up of 14 amino acids. Here the CDR3 reads CASSLNQGAGEQYF. In DNA, the CDR3 is TGCGCCAGCAGCTTAAACCAGGGGGCGGGAGAGCAGTACTTC.

The rearrangement uses TRBV6-5 and TRBJ1-2, with no clear D. The ends were cut back, 8 bases at V and 8 bases at J, with 21 bases in the middle. In germline, CDR1 is MNHEY, CDR2 SVGAGI. The length of the CDR3 is 14 residues. CDR3 region: CASGQPGVGEGYTF. CDR3 nucleotides: TGTGCCAGCGGGCAACCCGGGGTCGGAGAAGGCTACACCTTC.

The chain employs TRBV6-6 and TRBJ2-3, with D maybe TRBD2 (6 bases). The CDR3 loop spans 16 amino acids. The germline V and J ends were trimmed by 6 bases and 3 bases, with 19 bases remaining between them. Per the germline V gene, CDR1 is MNHNY and CDR2 is SVGAGI (reference sequence). DNA of the CDR3: TGTGCCAGCAGCTCGCTAGCGACTGTGGGTACAGATACGCAGTATTTT. This translates into CASSSLATVGTDTQYF.

V is TRBV7-2 and J is TRBJ2-3; weak D call: TRBD2 (6 bases). The CDR3 extends over 13 amino acids. CDR1 is SGHTA, CDR2 FQGNSA, per germline. V was clipped by 5 bases and J by 6 bases, with 12 bases between them. The CDR3 sequence: CASSAWGTDTQYF. CDR3 in DNA: TGTGCCAGCAGCGCCTGGGGGACTGATACGCAGTATTTT.

The V and J genes are TRBV11-3 and TRBJ2-3; TRBD2 matches 12 bases. The CDR3 totals 15 residues. The V segment lost 5 bases and the J segment 4 bases; nucleotides outside the gene matches: 4. Germline V gives CDR1 SGHNT, CDR2 YENEEA. CDR3 region: CASSKTSGSADTQYF. CDR3 in DNA: TGTGCCAGCAGCAAGACTAGCGGGAGTGCAGATACGCAGTATTTT.

The V gene is TRBV9, the J gene TRBJ2-7; 8 nucleotides match TRBD1. The CDR3 is made up of 12 amino acids. Germline V gives CDR1 SGDLS, CDR2 YYNGEE. Trimming cost V 2 bases and J 6 bases; bases outside gene matches: 1. The CDR3 region is CASSVDRGEQYF. CDR3 nucleotides: TGTGCCAGCAGCGTCGACAGGGGCGAGCAGTACTTC.

This chain joins TRBV3-1 (or the pseudogene TRBV3-2) and TRBJ1-1; D is undetermined. Trimming left V 4 bases short and J 2 bases short, with 11 bases between. Germline V lookup: CDR1 LGHDT, CDR2 YNNKEL (reference sequence). This CDR3 region has 14 residues. The CDR3 spells CASSPTLGNTEAFF. CDR3 bases: TGTGCCAGCAGCCCCACCCTGGGAAACACTGAAGCTTTCTTT.

The count of this clone is one. The chain employs TRBV7-8 and TRBJ2-2; TRBD2 matches at 14 bases. CDR3 length: 17 amino acids. Germline CDR1 reads SGHVS; CDR2 reads FQNEAQ. Unmatched junction bases numbered 6, after V lost 5 bases and J lost 4 bases. The CDR3 loop is CASSEGLAGVTTGELFF. The CDR3 DNA follows: TGTGCCAGCAGCGAGGGACTAGCGGGAGTTACCACCGGGGAGCTGTTTTTT.

In DNA, the CDR3 is TGCGCCAGCAGGGCGACAGGGCTCTCTGGAAACACCATATATTTT. It specifies CASRATGLSGNTIYF. The V call is TRBV10-2, the J call TRBJ1-3; 7 bases fit TRBD1. CDR1 WSHSY and CDR2 SAAADI come from the germline V gene. This CDR3 comprises 15 residues. After removal of 6 bases from V and 0 bases from J, the junction contained 5 bases not matched to a gene.